This T cell receptor (beta chain) stems from a study of T-cell memory formation after mild COVID-19. Study summary: TCR clusters were mostly donor specific.

With regard to this clonotype: Its antigen is currently unknown.

From 5'RACE with constant-segment primers came TCR alpha and TCR beta cDNA libraries that carried sample barcodes and UMIs. From the 5' RACE reads, TCRdb called clonotypes with MiXCR, one entry per CDR3 protein. The sample lists a few hundred thousand distinct CDR3 sequences, about a sixth seen once, with roughly 25% in the top ten. The V gene's germline CDR1 is SGHVS and CDR2 FQNEAQ. This CDR3 region has 12 residues. V lost 3 bases to trimming and J lost 5 bases, with 7 bases between them. The study, taken as a whole, reports: Clones that contracted from day 15 to 85 were balanced CD4/CD8, while later expanders leaned CD4+. The second-wave clones peaking on day 37 were not confirmed as SARS-CoV-2-specific.

The TCR comes from a man between 18 and 35 years old who had mild COVID-19 (a few samples of this study predate the infection). Cell type and time point are not known. The sequencing sample was made of PBMCs or a T cell subset sorted from them (not recorded which). This rearrangement joins TRBV7-8 to TRBJ2-5; no clear D gene. The CDR3 DNA reads as TGTGCCAGCAGCTTTTCCGCTGAGACCCAGTACTTC. Residues: CASSFSAETQYF. The whole variable domain, filled in from reference TRBV7-8 and TRBJ2-5, reads GAGVSQSPRYKVAKRGQDVALRCDPISGHVSLFWYQQALGQGPEFLTYFQNEAQLDKSGLPSDRFFAERPEGSVSTLKIQRTQQEDSAVYLCASSFSAETQYFGPGTRLLVL.